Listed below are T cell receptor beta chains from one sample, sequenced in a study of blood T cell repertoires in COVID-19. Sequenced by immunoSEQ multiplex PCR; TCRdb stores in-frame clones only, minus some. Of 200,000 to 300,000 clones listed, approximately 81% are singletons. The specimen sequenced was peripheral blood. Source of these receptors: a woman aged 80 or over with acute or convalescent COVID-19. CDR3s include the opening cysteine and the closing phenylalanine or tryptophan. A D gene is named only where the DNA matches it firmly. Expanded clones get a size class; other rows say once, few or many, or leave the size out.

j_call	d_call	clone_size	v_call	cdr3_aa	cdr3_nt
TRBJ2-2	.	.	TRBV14	CASSPLTGIGELFF	TGTGCCAGCAGCCCCCTCACAGGGATCGGGGAGCTGTTTTTT
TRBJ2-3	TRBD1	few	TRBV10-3	CAISRTGALTDTQYF	TGTGCCATCAGTCGGACAGGGGCGCTCACAGATACGCAGTATTTT
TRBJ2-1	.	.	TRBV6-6	CATTSGSSYNEQFF	TGTGCCACCACCTCCGGGAGCTCCTACAATGAGCAGTTCTTC
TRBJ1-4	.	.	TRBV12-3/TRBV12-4	CASKGLGNEKLFF	TGTGCCAGCAAGGGACTAGGTAATGAAAAACTGTTTTTT
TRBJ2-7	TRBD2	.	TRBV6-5	CASSRTSGTYEQYF	TGTGCCAGCAGTCGGACTAGCGGGACATACGAGCAGTACTTC
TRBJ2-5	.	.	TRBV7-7	CASSFSGTQETQYF	TGTGCCAGCAGCTTTTCAGGGACTCAAGAGACCCAGTACTTC
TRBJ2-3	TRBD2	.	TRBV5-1	CASSLEWTSGLSTDTQYF	TGCGCCAGCAGCTTGGAATGGACTAGCGGCCTTAGCACAGATACGCAGTATTTT
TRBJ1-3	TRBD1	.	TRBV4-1	CASSQEGQGLTGNTIYF	TGCGCCAGCAGCCAAGAGGGACAGGGGTTGACTGGAAACACCATATATTTT
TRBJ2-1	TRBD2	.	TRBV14	CASSQDPGLAGRNEQFF	TGTGCCAGCAGCCAAGATCCCGGACTAGCGGGTAGGAATGAGCAGTTCTTC
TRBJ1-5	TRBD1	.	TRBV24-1	CATSAGQVNQPQHF	TGTGCCACCAGTGCAGGACAGGTGAATCAGCCCCAGCATTTT
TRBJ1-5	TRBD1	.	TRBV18	CASSPSDRDNQPQHF	TGTGCCAGCTCCCCCTCGGACAGGGATAATCAGCCCCAGCATTTT
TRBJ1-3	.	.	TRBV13	CASSPPGSSGNTIYF	TGTGCCAGCAGCCCCCCGGGGTCCTCTGGAAACACCATATATTTT
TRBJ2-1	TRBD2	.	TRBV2	CASSEGASGLTYNEQFF	TGTGCCAGCAGTGAAGGCGCTAGCGGTCTAACCTACAATGAGCAGTTCTTC
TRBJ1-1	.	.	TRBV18	CASSPLGGAGTEAFF	TGTGCCAGCTCACCACTCGGGGGGGCTGGGACTGAAGCTTTCTTT
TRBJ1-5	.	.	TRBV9	CASSVAPNQPQHF	TGTGCCAGCAGCGTAGCCCCAAATCAGCCCCAGCATTTT
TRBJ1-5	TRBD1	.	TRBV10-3	CAIGQVDPYSNQPQHF	TGTGCCATCGGACAGGTTGACCCTTATAGCAATCAGCCCCAGCATTTT
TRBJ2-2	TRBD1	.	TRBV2	CASSPDRGPGELFF	TGTGCCAGCAGCCCCGACAGGGGACCCGGGGAGCTGTTTTTT
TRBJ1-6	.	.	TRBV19	CASSIGGFSSYNSPLHF	TGTGCCAGTAGCATTGGGGGGTTCAGCTCCTATAATTCACCCCTCCACTTT
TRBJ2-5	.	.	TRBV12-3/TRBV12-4	CASSSTVETQYF	TGTGCCAGCAGTTCAACGGTCGAGACCCAGTACTTC
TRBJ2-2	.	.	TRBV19	CASSIVFAATGELFF	TGTGCCAGTAGTATAGTGTTCGCGGCCACCGGGGAGCTGTTTTTT
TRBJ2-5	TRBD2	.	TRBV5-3	CARTGLVVPLQETQYF	TGTGCCAGAACGGGACTAGTAGTCCCCTTGCAAGAGACCCAGTACTTC
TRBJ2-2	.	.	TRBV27	CASSSMLPSYDTSNTGELFF	TGTGCCAGCAGTTCTATGCTCCCCTCTTATGACACTTCGAACACCGGGGAGCTGTTTTTT
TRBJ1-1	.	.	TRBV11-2	CASSLDGQINTEAFF	TGTGCCAGCAGCTTAGATGGACAGATCAACACTGAAGCTTTCTTT
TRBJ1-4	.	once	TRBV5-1	CASSLTPGLREKLFF	TGCGCCAGCAGCTTGACGCCGGGTTTAAGAGAAAAACTGTTTTTT
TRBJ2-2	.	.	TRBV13	CASSIRSGELFF	TGTGCCAGCAGCATCCGGTCCGGGGAGCTGTTTTTT
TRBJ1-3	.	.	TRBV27	CASSLRGSGNTIYF	TGTGCCAGCAGTTTAAGGGGATCCGGAAACACCATATATTTT
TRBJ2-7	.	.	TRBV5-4	CASTPRTGVYEQYF	TGTGCCAGCACCCCGAGGACGGGGGTCTACGAGCAGTACTTC
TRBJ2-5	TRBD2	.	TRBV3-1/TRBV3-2	CASSLLAGRETQYF	TGTGCCAGCAGCCTATTAGCGGGCCGGGAGACCCAGTACTTC
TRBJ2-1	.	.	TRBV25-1	CASSEGGYNEQFF	TGTGCCAGCAGTGAAGGAGGGTACAATGAGCAGTTCTTC
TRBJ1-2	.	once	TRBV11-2	CASSPRTVTNYGYTF	TGTGCCAGCAGCCCTCGAACAGTAACTAACTATGGCTACACCTTC
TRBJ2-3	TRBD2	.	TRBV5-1	CASSILETSADTQYF	TGCGCCAGCAGCATACTGGAGACTAGCGCAGATACGCAGTATTTT
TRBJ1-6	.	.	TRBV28	CATKFSGIRNSPLHF	TGTGCCACCAAGTTTAGCGGGATACGTAATTCACCCCTCCACTTT
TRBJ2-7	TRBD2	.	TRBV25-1	CASNNEGGAYEQYF	TGTGCCAGCAATAATGAGGGAGGGGCCTACGAGCAGTACTTC
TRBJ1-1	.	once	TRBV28	CASSYRGSGATEAFF	TGTGCCAGCAGTTACCGGGGGTCGGGAGCGACTGAAGCTTTCTTT
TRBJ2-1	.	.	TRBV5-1	CASSFPGVYEQFF	TGCGCCAGCAGCTTTCCAGGGGTCTATGAGCAGTTCTTC
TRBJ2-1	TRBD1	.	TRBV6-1	CASSERVLQGGAYNEQFF	TGTGCCAGCAGTGAACGGGTCCTACAGGGGGGAGCCTACAATGAGCAGTTCTTC
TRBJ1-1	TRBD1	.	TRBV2	CASLRDREAFF	TGTGCCAGCCTCCGGGACAGGGAAGCTTTCTTT
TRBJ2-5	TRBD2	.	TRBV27	CASSLNSWLAGETQYF	TGTGCCAGCAGTTTAAATTCGTGGCTAGCGGGGGAGACCCAGTACTTC
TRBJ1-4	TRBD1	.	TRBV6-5	CASSSRQGGNEKLFF	TGTGCCAGTTCCTCTAGACAGGGCGGTAATGAAAAACTGTTTTTT
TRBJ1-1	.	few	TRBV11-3	CASSFEGGTEAFF	TGTGCCAGCAGCTTTGAGGGTGGTACTGAAGCTTTCTTT
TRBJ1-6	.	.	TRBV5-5	CASSLGVGGYNSPLHF	TGTGCCAGCAGCTTGGGCGTAGGGGGCTATAATTCACCCCTCCACTTT